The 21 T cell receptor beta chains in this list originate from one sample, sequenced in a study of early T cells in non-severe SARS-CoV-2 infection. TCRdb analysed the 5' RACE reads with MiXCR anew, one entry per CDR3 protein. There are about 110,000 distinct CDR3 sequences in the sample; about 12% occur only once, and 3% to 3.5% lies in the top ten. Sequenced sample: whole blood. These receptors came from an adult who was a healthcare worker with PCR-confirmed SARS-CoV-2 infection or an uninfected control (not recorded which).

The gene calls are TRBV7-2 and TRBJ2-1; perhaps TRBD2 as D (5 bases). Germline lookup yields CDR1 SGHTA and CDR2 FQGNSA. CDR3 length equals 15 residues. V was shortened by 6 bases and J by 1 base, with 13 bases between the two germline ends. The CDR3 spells CASRYSGLSYNEQFF. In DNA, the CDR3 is TGTGCCAGCAGATACAGCGGTCTATCCTACAATGAGCAGTTCTTC.

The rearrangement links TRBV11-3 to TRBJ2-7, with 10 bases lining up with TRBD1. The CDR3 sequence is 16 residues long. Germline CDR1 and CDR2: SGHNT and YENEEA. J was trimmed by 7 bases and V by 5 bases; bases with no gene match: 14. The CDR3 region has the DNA TGTGCCAGCAGCCCCTCTACCGGGACAGGGGCGGGAGAGCAGTACTTC. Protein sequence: CASSPSTGTGAGEQYF.

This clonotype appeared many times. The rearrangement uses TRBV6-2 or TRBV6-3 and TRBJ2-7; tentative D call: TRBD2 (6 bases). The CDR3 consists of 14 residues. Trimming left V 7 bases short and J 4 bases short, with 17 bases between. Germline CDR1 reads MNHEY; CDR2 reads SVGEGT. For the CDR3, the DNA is TGTGCCAGCACCGGGACTCCTATGTCTTACGAGCAGTACTTC. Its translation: CASTGTPMSYEQYF.

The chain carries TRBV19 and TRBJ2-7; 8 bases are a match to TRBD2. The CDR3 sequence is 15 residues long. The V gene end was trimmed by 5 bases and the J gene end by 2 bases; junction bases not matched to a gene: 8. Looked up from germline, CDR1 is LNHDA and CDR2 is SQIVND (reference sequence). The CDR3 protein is CASSVTFSGAYEQYF. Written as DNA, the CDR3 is TGTGCCAGTAGTGTCACATTTAGCGGGGCCTACGAGCAGTACTTC.

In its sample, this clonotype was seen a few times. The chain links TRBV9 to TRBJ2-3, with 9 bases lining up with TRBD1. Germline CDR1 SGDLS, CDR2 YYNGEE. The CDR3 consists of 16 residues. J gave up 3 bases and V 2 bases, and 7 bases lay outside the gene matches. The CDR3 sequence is CASSVGQGPGTDTQYF. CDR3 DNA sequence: TGTGCCAGCAGCGTCGGACAGGGGCCAGGAACAGATACGCAGTATTTT.

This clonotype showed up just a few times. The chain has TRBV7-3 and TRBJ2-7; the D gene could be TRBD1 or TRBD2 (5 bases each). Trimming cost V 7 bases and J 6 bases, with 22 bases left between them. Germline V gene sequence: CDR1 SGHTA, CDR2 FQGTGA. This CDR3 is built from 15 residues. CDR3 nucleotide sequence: TGTGCCAGCACCCCGTCGACGGGGATTAGGGGCGAGCAGTACTTC. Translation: CASTPSTGIRGEQYF.

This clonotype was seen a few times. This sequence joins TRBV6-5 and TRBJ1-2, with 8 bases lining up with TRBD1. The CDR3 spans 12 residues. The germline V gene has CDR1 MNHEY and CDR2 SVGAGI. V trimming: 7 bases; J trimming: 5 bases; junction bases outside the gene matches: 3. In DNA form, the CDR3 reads TGTGCCAGCACCCGGACAGGGTATGGCTACACCTTC. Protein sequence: CASTRTGYGYTF.

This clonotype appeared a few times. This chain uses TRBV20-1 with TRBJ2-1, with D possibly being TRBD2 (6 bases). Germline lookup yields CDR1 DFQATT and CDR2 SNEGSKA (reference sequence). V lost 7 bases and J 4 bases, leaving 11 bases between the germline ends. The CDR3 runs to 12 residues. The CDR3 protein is CSGAGNYNEQFF. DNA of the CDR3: TGCAGTGGAGCGGGCAATTACAATGAGCAGTTCTTC.

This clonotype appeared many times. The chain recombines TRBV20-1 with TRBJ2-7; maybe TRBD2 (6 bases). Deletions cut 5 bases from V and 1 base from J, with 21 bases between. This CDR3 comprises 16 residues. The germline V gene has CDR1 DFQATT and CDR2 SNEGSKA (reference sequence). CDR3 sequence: CSAFSTLGLPSYEQYF. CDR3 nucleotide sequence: TGCAGTGCTTTCTCAACCCTGGGACTGCCGTCCTACGAGCAGTACTTC.

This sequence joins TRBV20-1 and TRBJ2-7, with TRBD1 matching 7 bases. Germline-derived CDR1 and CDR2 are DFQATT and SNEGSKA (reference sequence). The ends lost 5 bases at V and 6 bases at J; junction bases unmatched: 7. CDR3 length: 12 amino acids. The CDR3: CSAGRGLSEQYF. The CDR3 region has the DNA TGCAGTGCTGGAAGGGGGCTGAGCGAGCAGTACTTC.

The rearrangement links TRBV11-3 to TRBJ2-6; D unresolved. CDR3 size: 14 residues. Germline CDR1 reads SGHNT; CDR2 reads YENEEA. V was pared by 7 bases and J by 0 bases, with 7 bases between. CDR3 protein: CASTLYSGANVLTF. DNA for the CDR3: TGTGCCAGCACCCTTTACTCTGGGGCCAACGTCCTGACTTTC.

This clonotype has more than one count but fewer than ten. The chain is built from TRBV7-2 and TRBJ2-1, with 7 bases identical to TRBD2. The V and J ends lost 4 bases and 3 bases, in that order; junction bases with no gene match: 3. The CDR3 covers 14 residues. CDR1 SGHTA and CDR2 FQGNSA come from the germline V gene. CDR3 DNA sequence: TGTGCCAGCAGCTCGGGACTACGCTACAATGAGCAGTTCTTC. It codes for CASSSGLRYNEQFF.

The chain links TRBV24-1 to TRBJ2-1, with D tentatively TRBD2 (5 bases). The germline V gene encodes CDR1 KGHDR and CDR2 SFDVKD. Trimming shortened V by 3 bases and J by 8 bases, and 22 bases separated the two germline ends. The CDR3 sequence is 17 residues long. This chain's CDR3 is CATSDPFSLVSDHEQFF. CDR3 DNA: TGTGCCACCAGTGATCCCTTTTCACTAGTAAGCGATCATGAGCAGTTCTTC.

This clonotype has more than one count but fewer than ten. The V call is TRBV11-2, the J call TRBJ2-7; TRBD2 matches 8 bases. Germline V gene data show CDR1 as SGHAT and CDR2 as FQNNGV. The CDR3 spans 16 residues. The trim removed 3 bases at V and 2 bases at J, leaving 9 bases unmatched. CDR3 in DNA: TGTGCCAGCAGCTTCCCTATAGCGGGACCCGCCTACGAGCAGTACTTC. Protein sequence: CASSFPIAGPAYEQYF.

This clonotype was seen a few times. CDR3 region: CSARDRNYYGYTF. CDR3 DNA: TGCAGTGCTAGAGATCGGAATTACTATGGCTACACCTTC. The chain links TRBV20-1 to TRBJ1-2; D call uncertain. The CDR3 has 13 residues. Trimming pared 0 bases from V and 3 bases from J, leaving 8 bases between. From germline, CDR1 is DFQATT and CDR2 SNEGSKA (reference sequence).

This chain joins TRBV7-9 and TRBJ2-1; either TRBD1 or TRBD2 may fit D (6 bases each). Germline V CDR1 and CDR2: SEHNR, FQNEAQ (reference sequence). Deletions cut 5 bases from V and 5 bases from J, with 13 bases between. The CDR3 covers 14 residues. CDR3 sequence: CASSPAGHHNEQFF. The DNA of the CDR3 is TGTGCCAGCAGCCCGGCGGGACACCACAATGAGCAGTTCTTC.

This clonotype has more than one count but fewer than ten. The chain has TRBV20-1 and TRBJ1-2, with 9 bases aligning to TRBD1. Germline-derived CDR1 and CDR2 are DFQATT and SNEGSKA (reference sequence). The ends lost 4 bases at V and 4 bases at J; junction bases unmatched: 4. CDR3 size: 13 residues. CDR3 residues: CSAMDRGTYGYTF. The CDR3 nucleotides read TGCAGTGCTATGGACAGGGGCACCTATGGCTACACCTTC.

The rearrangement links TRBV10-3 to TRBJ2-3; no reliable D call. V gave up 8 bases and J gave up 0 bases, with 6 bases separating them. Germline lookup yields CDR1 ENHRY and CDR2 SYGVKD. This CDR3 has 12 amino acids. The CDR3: CAIGESTDTQYF. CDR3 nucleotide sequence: TGTGCCATCGGGGAAAGCACAGATACGCAGTATTTT.

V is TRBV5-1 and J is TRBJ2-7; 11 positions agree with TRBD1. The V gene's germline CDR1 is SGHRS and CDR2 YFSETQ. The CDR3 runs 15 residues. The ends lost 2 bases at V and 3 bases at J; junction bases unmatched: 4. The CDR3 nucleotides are TGCGCCAGCAGCTTAACCGGGACAGGGGGCTACGAGCAGTACTTC. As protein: CASSLTGTGGYEQYF.

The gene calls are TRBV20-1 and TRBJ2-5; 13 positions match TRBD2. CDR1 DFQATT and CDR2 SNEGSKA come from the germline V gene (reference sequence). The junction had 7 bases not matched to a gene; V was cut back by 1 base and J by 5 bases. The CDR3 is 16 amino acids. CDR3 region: CSARGGLAGVGETQYF. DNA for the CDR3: TGCAGTGCTAGAGGCGGACTAGCGGGAGTCGGGGAGACCCAGTACTTC.

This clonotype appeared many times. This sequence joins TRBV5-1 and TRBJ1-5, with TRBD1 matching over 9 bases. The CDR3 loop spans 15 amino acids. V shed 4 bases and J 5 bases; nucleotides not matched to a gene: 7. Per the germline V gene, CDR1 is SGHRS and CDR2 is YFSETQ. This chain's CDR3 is CASSPGTGRDQPQHF. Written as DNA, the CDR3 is TGCGCCAGCAGCCCCGGGACAGGGAGGGATCAGCCCCAGCATTTT.